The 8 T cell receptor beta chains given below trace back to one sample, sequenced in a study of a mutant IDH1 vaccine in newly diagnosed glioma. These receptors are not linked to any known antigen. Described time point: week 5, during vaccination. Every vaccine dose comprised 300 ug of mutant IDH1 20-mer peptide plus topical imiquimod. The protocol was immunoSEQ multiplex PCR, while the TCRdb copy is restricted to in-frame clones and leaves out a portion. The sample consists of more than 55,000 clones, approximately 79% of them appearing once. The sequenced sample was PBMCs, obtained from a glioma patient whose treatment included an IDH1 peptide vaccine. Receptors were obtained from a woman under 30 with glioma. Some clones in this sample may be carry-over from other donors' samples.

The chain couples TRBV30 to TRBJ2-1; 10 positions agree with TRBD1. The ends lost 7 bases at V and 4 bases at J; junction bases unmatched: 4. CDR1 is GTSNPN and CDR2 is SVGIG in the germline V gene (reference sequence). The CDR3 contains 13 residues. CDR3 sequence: CAFGQGVYNEQFF. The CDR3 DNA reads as TGTGCCTTTGGACAGGGGGTTTACAATGAGCAGTTCTTC.

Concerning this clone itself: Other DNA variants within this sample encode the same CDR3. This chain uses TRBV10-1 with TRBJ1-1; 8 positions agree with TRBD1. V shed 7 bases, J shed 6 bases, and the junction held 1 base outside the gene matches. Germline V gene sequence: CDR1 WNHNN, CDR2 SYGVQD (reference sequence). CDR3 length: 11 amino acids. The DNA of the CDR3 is TGCGCCAGCACAGGGGGCTCTGAAGCTTTCTTT. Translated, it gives CASTGGSEAFF.

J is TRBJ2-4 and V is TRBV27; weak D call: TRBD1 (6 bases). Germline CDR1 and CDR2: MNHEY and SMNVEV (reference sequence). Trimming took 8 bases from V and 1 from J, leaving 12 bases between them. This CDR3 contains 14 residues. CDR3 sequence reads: CASSITGAKNIQYF. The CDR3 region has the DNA TGTGCCAGCTCCATAACAGGGGCCAAAAACATTCAGTACTTC.

This CDR3 reads CASSLAYRGLNTEAFF. DNA of the CDR3: TGCGCCAGCAGCTTGGCTTATCGGGGATTGAACACTGAAGCTTTCTTT. This chain joins TRBV5-1 and TRBJ1-1, with D uncertain. Germline V gene sequence: CDR1 SGHRS, CDR2 YFSETQ. The V gene lost 0 bases and the J gene lost 0 bases, with 12 bases spanning the gap. CDR3 length: 16 amino acids. Full variable domain (missing parts from reference TRBV5-1 and TRBJ1-1): KAGVTQTPRYLIKTRGQQVTLSCSPISGHRSVSWYQQTPGQGLQFLFEYFSETQRNKGNFPGRFSGRQFSNSRSEMNVSTLELGDSALYLCASSLAYRGLNTEAFFGQGTRLTVV.

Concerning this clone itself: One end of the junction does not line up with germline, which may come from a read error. The CDR3 region has the DNA TGTGCCTGGAGTCCCTGGGGGAAGTCGTATAATGAAGAACTGTTTTTT. Protein sequence: CAWSPWGKSYNEELFF. The chain combines TRBV30 with TRBJ1-4, with a possible D match to TRBD1 (5 bases). This CDR3 region has 16 residues. CDR1 and CDR2 (germline): GTSNPN, SVGIG (reference sequence).

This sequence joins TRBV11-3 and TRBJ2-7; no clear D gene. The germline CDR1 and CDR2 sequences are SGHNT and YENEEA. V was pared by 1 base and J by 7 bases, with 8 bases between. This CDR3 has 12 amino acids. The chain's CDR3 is CASSLAWKEQYF. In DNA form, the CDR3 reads TGTGCCAGCAGCTTAGCCTGGAAAGAGCAGTACTTC.

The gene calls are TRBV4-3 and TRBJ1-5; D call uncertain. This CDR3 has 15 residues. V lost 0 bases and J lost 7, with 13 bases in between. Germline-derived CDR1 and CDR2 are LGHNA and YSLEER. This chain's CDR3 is CASSQESAPGQPQHF. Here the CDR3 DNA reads TGCGCCAGCAGCCAAGAGAGCGCACCGGGACAGCCCCAGCATTTT.

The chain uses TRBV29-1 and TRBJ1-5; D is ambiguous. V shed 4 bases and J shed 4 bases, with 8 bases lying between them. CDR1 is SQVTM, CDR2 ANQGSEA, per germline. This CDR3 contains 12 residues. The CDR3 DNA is TGCAGCGTTGCCCTGGCTAATCAGCCCCAGCATTTT. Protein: CSVALANQPQHF.